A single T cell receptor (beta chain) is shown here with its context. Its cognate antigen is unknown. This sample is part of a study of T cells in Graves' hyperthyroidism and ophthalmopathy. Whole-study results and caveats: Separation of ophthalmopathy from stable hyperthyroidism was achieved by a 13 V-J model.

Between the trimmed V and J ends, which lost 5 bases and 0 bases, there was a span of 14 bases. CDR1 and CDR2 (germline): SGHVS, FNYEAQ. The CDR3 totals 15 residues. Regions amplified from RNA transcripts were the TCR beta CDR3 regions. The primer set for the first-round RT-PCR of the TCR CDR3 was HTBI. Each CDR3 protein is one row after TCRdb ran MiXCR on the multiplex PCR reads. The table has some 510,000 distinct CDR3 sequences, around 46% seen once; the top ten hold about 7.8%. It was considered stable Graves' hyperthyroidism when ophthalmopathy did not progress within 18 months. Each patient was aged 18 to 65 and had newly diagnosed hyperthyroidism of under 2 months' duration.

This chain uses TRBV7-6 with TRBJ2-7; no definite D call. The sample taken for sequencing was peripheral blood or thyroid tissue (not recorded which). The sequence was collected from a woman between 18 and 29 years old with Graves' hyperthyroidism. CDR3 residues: CASSQRGWSSYEQYF. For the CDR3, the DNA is TGTGCCAGCAGCCAACGCGGCTGGAGCTCCTACGAGCAGTACTTC.